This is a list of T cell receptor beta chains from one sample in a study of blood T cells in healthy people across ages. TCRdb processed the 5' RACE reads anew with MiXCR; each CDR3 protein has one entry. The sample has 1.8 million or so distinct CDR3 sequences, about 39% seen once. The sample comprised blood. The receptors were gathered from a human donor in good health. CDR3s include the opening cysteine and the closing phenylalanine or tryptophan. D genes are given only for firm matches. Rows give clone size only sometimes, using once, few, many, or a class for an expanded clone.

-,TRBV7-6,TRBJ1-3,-,CASSLSDPPGNTIYF,TGTGCCAGCAGCTTATCCGATCCTCCTGGAAACACCATATATTTT
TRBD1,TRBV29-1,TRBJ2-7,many,CSVRGQGTYEQYF,TGCAGCGTCCGAGGACAGGGGACTTACGAGCAGTACTTC
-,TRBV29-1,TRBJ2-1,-,CSVLPERRRQFF,TGCAGCGTTCTTCCGGAGAGGAGACGACAGTTCTTC
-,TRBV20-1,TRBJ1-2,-,CSARGGGSNYGYTF,TGCAGTGCTAGAGGCGGAGGGAGTAACTATGGCTACACCTTC
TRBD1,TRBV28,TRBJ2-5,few,CASSPGQLYQETQYF,TGTGCCAGCAGCCCGGGACAGTTGTACCAAGAGACCCAGTACTTC
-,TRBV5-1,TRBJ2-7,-,CASRGTNIYEQYF,TGCGCCAGCAGAGGGACCAATATATACGAGCAGTACTTC
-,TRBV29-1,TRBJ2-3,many,CSVAGRNTDTQYF,TGCAGCGTTGCGGGACGGAACACAGATACGCAGTATTTT
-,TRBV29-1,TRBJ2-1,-,CSAQGGRREQFF,TGCAGCGCCCAGGGGGGCCGAAGGGAGCAGTTCTTC
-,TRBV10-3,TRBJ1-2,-,CAISESISSYGYTF,TGTGCCATCAGTGAGTCGATAAGCTCGTATGGCTACACCTTC
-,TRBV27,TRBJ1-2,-,CASSRQDQDGYTF,TGTGCCAGCAGTAGGCAGGATCAAGATGGCTACACCTTC
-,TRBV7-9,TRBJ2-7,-,CASSLVGPSSSYEQYF,TGTGCCAGCAGCTTAGTAGGCCCATCCAGCTCCTACGAGCAGTACTTC
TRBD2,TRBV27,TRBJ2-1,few,CASRSSGGGYNEQFF,TGTGCCAGCAGAAGTAGCGGGGGAGGGTACAATGAGCAGTTCTTC
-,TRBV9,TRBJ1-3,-,CASSVRDSAGNTIYF,TGTGCCAGCAGCGTAAGGGATTCCGCTGGAAACACCATATATTTT
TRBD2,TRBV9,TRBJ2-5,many,CASSVGGGQETQYF,TGTGCCAGCAGCGTGGGCGGGGGGCAAGAGACCCAGTACTTC
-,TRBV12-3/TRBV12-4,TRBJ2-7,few,CASSTLDSTPKGNEQYF,TGTGCCAGCAGCACCCTTGACTCAACCCCCAAAGGCAACGAGCAGTACTTC
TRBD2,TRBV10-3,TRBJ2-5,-,CAIRPGLAGDPRETQYF,TGTGCCATCAGGCCGGGACTAGCGGGAGATCCTCGAGAGACCCAGTACTTC
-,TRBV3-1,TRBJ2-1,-,CASSQDTGVYNEQFF,TGTGCCAGCAGCCAAGATACCGGAGTCTACAATGAGCAGTTCTTC
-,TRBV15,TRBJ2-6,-,CATSRSPGTSGANVLTF,TGTGCCACCAGCAGGTCTCCAGGCACCTCTGGGGCCAACGTCCTGACTTTC